One sample yielded the 16 T cell receptor beta chains listed below, sequenced in a study of cytomegalovirus exposure and HLA in healthy donors. PCR employed 60 Vbeta and 13 Jbeta primers. Measured with immunoSEQ multiplex PCR; TCRdb has only the in-frame clones, and not every one. The repertoire holds around 140,000 clones, with about 80% as singletons. The sample consisted of PBMCs. The receptors were gathered from a woman aged 18-30 years in good health and CMV-seropositive.

This chain joins TRBV19 and TRBJ1-6, with 7 nucleotides matching TRBD1. The CDR3 sequence is 15 residues long. In germline, CDR1 is LNHDA, CDR2 SQIVND (reference sequence). V lost 9 bases, J lost 1 base, and 6 bases stayed unmatched. The CDR3 sequence is CASQIQGSYNSPLHF. CDR3 nucleotides: TGTGCCAGCCAAATACAGGGGTCCTATAATTCACCCCTCCACTTT.

The chain joins TRBV6-4 to TRBJ1-1; TRBD1 matches 7 bases. Looked up from germline, CDR1 is MRHNA and CDR2 is SNTAGT. CDR3 length equals 16 residues. J gave up 3 bases and V 6 bases, and 13 bases lay outside the gene matches. The CDR3 loop reads CASSETGPLRYTEAFF. DNA for the CDR3: TGTGCCAGCAGCGAGACAGGGCCCTTACGCTACACTGAAGCTTTCTTT.

V and J are TRBV9 and TRBJ1-3, with D possibly TRBD1 on 6 matching bases. With 0 bases removed from V and 7 bases from J, the gap between germline ends came to 14 bases. Germline-derived CDR1 and CDR2 are SGDLS and YYNGEE. The CDR3 consists of 15 residues. CDR3 loop: CASSVESEGVNTIYF. The DNA of the CDR3 is TGTGCCAGCAGCGTAGAGAGTGAGGGGGTGAACACCATATATTTT.

The V call is TRBV2, the J call TRBJ1-1; TRBD1 is a possible D gene (5 bases). Trimming removed 3 bases at V and 1 base at J, with 6 bases between. Germline V gives CDR1 SNHLY, CDR2 FYNNEI. The CDR3 is 13 amino acids. CDR3 bases: TGTGCCAGCAGTGACAGGGCGAACACTGAAGCTTTCTTT. It specifies CASSDRANTEAFF. The full variable domain, its missing parts supplied by reference TRBV2 and TRBJ1-1, is EPEVTQTPSHQVTQMGQEVILRCVPISNHLYFYWYRQILGQKVEFLVSFYNNEISEKSEIFDDQFSVERPDGSNFTLKIRSTKLEDSAMYFCASSDRANTEAFFGQGTRLTVV.

Only a few counts were recorded for this clone. The rearrangement uses TRBV5-1 and TRBJ2-5, with 10 bases aligning to TRBD1. Germline V lookup: CDR1 SGHRS, CDR2 YFSETQ. The junction had 5 bases not matched to a gene; V was cut back by 4 bases and J by 2 bases. This CDR3 is built from 15 residues. CDR3 residues: CASSRGDRGQETQYF. CDR3 nucleotide sequence: TGCGCCAGCAGCAGAGGGGACAGGGGTCAAGAGACCCAGTACTTC.

The CDR3 is CASSESRGMNTEAFF. The CDR3 DNA follows: TGCGCCAGCAGTGAGTCGCGGGGGATGAACACTGAAGCTTTCTTT. The chain is built from TRBV10-1 and TRBJ1-1, with D possibly being TRBD1 (5 bases). This CDR3 region has 15 residues. Trimming took 0 bases from V and 0 from J, leaving 8 bases between them. The germline V gene has CDR1 WNHNN and CDR2 SYGVQD (reference sequence).

The rearrangement links TRBV15 to TRBJ2-7, with 8 nucleotides matching TRBD1. Per germline, CDR1 LNHNV and CDR2 YYDKDF (reference sequence). The V segment lost 5 bases and the J segment 5 bases; nucleotides outside the gene matches: 11. The CDR3 is 15 amino acids. The CDR3 DNA reads TGTGCCACCAGCGGACGGGGACAGGCTTCCGACGAGCAGTACTTC. This sequence encodes CATSGRGQASDEQYF.

Only one count was recorded for this clone. The gene calls are TRBV5-1 and TRBJ1-5, with TRBD1 matching 8 bases. V was pared by 4 bases and J by 4 bases, with 7 bases of the junction left unmatched. The CDR3 covers 15 residues. The germline V gene has CDR1 SGHRS and CDR2 YFSETQ. This chain's CDR3 is CASSEGTGKNQPQHF. The CDR3 DNA is TGCGCCAGCAGCGAGGGGACAGGCAAAAATCAGCCCCAGCATTTT.

This clone was detected once. This chain connects TRBV7-2 to TRBJ2-5; D call uncertain. In germline, CDR1 is SGHTA, CDR2 FQGNSA. The length of the CDR3 is 15 residues. Between the trimmed V and J ends, which lost 4 bases and 2 bases, there was a span of 14 bases. For the CDR3, the DNA is TGTGCCAGCAGCTCTCAGACCACTATACAAGAGACCCAGTACTTC. This codes for CASSSQTTIQETQYF.

V is TRBV2 and J is TRBJ1-4; D is uncertain. Trimming pared 6 bases from V and 0 bases from J, leaving 14 bases between. This CDR3 spans 16 amino acids. Germline V gene lookup returns CDR1 SNHLY and CDR2 FYNNEI. The CDR3 nucleotides are TGTGCCAGCAGCAAAAGATCAGTCACAACTAATGAAAAACTGTTTTTT. Protein: CASSKRSVTTNEKLFF.

This sequence joins TRBV7-9 and TRBJ2-2, with 9 nucleotides matching TRBD1. Germline CDR1 and CDR2: SEHNR and FQNEAQ (reference sequence). J was trimmed by 6 bases and V by 4 bases; bases with no gene match: 6. CDR3 size: 15 residues. CDR3 loop: CASSSRDRDAGELFF. CDR3 coding DNA: TGTGCCAGCAGCTCCCGGGACAGGGATGCCGGGGAGCTGTTTTTT.

The chain combines TRBV10-2 with TRBJ2-7; TRBD1 matches at 9 bases. The CDR3 runs to 17 residues. Germline V lookup: CDR1 WSHSY, CDR2 SAAADI. V was pared by 3 bases and J by 2 bases, with 11 bases of the junction left unmatched. The CDR3 nucleotides are TGCGCCAGCAGTGAATATGTGGGGACAGGGAAAACCTACGAGCAGTACTTC. Protein sequence: CASSEYVGTGKTYEQYF.

The J gene is TRBJ1-2, the V gene TRBV10-3, with 8 bases fitting TRBD1. The CDR3 has 14 residues. The V gene's germline CDR1 is ENHRY and CDR2 SYGVKD. The V segment lost 6 bases and the J segment 4 bases; nucleotides outside the gene matches: 7. The CDR3 DNA reads as TGTGCCATCAGGACCCGGGACAGGATCTATGGCTACACCTTC. It specifies CAIRTRDRIYGYTF.

This clone was seen once. The rearrangement joins TRBV7-9 to TRBJ1-1; D is undetermined. Germline CDR1 reads SEHNR; CDR2 reads FQNEAQ (reference sequence). The CDR3 is made up of 16 amino acids. Trimming removed 1 base at V and 0 bases at J, with 12 bases between. The CDR3 reads CASSLGGRPMNTEAFF. CDR3 DNA: TGTGCCAGCAGCTTAGGCGGCAGACCCATGAACACTGAAGCTTTCTTT.

The chain couples TRBV13 to TRBJ2-1; 14 bases agree with TRBD2. Germline CDR1 is PRHDT and CDR2 is FYEKMQ (reference sequence). Trimming removed 4 bases from V and 9 bases from J; junction bases left unmatched: 11. The CDR3 consists of 17 residues. The CDR3 reads CASSSLPGLAGDGEQFF. The CDR3, as DNA: TGTGCCAGCAGCTCATTACCGGGACTAGCGGGGGACGGTGAGCAGTTCTTC.

This clone came up once. This chain links TRBV2 with TRBJ1-5; 8 bases are a match to TRBD1. This CDR3 is built from 15 residues. With 6 bases clipped from V and 4 bases from J, the junction kept 8 bases outside the gene matches. Germline CDR1 and CDR2: SNHLY and FYNNEI. Here the CDR3 reads CASRAGRQGNQPQHF. CDR3 coding DNA: TGTGCCAGCAGGGCCGGTAGACAGGGGAATCAGCCCCAGCATTTT.